Below, 9 T cell receptor beta chains from the same sample are listed, as sequenced in a study of PD-1 blockade in classical Hodgkin lymphoma. The assay was immunoSEQ multiplex PCR, and TCRdb's table has in-frame clones only and misses some. Among roughly 100,000 clones listed, approximately 89% were seen once. Time point meaning: cycle 4 day 1 (C4D1), after less than 7 weeks of nivolumab. No patient escaped relapse after autologous stem cell transplantation, and brentuximab vedotin exposure varied. The sample consisted of peripheral blood mononuclear cells (PBMCs), taken before the fourth cycle of nivolumab. Receptors were obtained from a human donor with classical Hodgkin lymphoma.

J is TRBJ2-7 and V is TRBV29-1, with D possibly TRBD1 on 7 matching bases. CDR1 is SQVTM and CDR2 is ANQGSEA in the germline V gene. The CDR3 totals 14 residues. Trimming pared 6 bases from V and 6 bases from J, leaving 21 bases between. CDR3 bases: TGCAGCGTAAAACAAACCGGGACAGCGGGCGAGCAGTACTTC. It encodes CSVKQTGTAGEQYF.

The chain is built from TRBV28 and TRBJ1-2; no firm D call. CDR3 length: 12 residues. V was cut by 11 bases and J by 5 bases, with 15 bases left in between. Looked up from germline, CDR1 is MDHEN and CDR2 is SYDVKM. The CDR3 nucleotides read TGTGCCCTTAGGCCCCTTAGTTATGGCTACACCTTC. Its protein is CALRPLSYGYTF.

The J gene is TRBJ1-2, the V gene TRBV30; no reliable D call. Deletions cut 0 bases from V and 4 bases from J, with 9 bases between. Per the germline V gene, CDR1 is GTSNPN and CDR2 is SVGIG (reference sequence). The CDR3 is made up of 13 amino acids. For the CDR3, the DNA is TGTGCCTGGAGTGTACCGGCGCGCTATGGCTACACCTTC. It is translated as CAWSVPARYGYTF.

The chain uses TRBV7-2 and TRBJ2-3; 8 bases map to TRBD2. Per germline, CDR1 SGHTA and CDR2 FQGNSA. Trimming cost V 5 bases and J 5 bases; bases outside gene matches: 9. The CDR3 has 15 residues. CDR3 amino acids: CASSLVRSGRDTQYF. DNA of the CDR3: TGTGCCAGCAGCCTGGTGAGGAGCGGGAGAGATACGCAGTATTTT.

The chain uses TRBV28 and TRBJ1-1, with unresolved D. This CDR3 comprises 11 residues. Germline values: CDR1 MDHEN, CDR2 SYDVKM. With 5 bases removed from V and 11 bases from J, the gap between germline ends came to 12 bases. CDR3 protein: CASSINTRAFF. CDR3 sequence (DNA): TGTGCCAGCAGTATAAACACTCGGGCTTTCTTT.

This chain joins TRBV5-6 and TRBJ2-7; 11 bases align to TRBD2. In germline, CDR1 is SGHDT, CDR2 YYEEEE. The CDR3 totals 15 residues. V shed 0 bases, J shed 6 bases, and the junction held 5 bases outside the gene matches. CDR3 sequence: CASSLELAGVSEQYF. DNA of the CDR3: TGTGCCAGCAGCTTGGAACTAGCGGGAGTAAGCGAGCAGTACTTC.

V usage is TRBV19 and J usage is TRBJ1-2, with unresolved D. The germline gives CDR1 LNHDA, CDR2 SQIVND (reference sequence). Trimming took 6 bases from V and 7 from J, leaving 24 bases between them. There are 16 residues in the CDR3. As DNA, the CDR3 is TGTGCCAGTAGCGAGACCCCAAGGATTCGCTATGGTGGCTACACCTTC. Protein product: CASSETPRIRYGGYTF.

This chain joins TRBV2 and TRBJ2-3, with D tentatively TRBD2 (6 bases). This CDR3 spans 15 amino acids. V was clipped by 4 bases and J by 2 bases, with 13 bases between them. Germline CDR1 reads SNHLY; CDR2 reads FYNNEI. The DNA for the CDR3 is TGTGCCAGCAGTGTTTGGGACTCCCTCACAGATACGCAGTATTTT. This sequence encodes CASSVWDSLTDTQYF.

The CDR3 nucleotides read TGTGCCAGTACCGTTGCAACTAATGAAAAACTGTTTTTT. Translated: CASTVATNEKLFF. The chain links TRBV19 to TRBJ1-4; D ambiguous. The length of the CDR3 is 13 residues. Deletions cut 7 bases from V and 0 bases from J, with 6 bases between. Germline CDR1 is LNHDA and CDR2 is SQIVND (reference sequence).